This T cell receptor beta chain was identified in a study of shared clonotypes between healthy human individuals. Study-wide findings and caveats: It was anticipated that sequencing depth would influence how many clonotypes donors shared.

A word on this clone: Antigen specificity is unknown.

The table came from immunoSEQ multiplex PCR; TCRdb's copy has only in-frame clones and leaves some out. The table records roughly 2.1 million clones, about 93% of them present only once. Naive CD8 isolation took CD45RO-negative cells positively selected for CCR7 and excluded terminally differentiated effector memory CD45RA+ cells. Only Caucasian adults living in Nashville, Tennessee served as donors. V gave up 1 base and J gave up 7 bases; unmatched junction bases: 2. The CDR3 length is 14 residues. CDR1 is PRHDT and CDR2 is FYEKMQ in the germline V gene (reference sequence). The sequence was collected from a man younger than 35 in good health. Some clones in this sample may be carry-over from other donors' samples. The sequencing input was naive CD8+ T cells from PBMCs. The chain couples TRBV13 to TRBJ1-4; 8 nucleotides align to TRBD1. CDR3 nucleotides: TGTGCCAGCAGCTTAGCAGGGGGCAGTGAAAAACTGTTTTTT. As protein: CASSLAGGSEKLFF.